This entry lists 8 T cell receptor beta chains sequenced from one sample in a study of cytomegalovirus exposure and HLA in healthy donors. With 60 Vbeta and 13 Jbeta primers, the PCR was carried out. Profiling relied on immunoSEQ multiplex PCR, and the TCRdb table lists in-frame clones only, not all of them. Of around 300,000 clones listed, around 66% are singletons. Input material: PBMCs. These receptors all come from a female donor in good health and CMV-seronegative.

There are a few counts of this clone. The chain is built from TRBV6-1 and TRBJ2-7; TRBD2 is a possible D gene (5 bases). V was pared by 4 bases and J by 6 bases, with 16 bases between. In germline, CDR1 is MNHNS, CDR2 SASEGT. This CDR3 is built from 14 residues. CDR3 DNA: TGTGCCAGCAGTGCAAAGGGAGTAGGACTCGAGCAGTACTTC. Translation: CASSAKGVGLEQYF.

V gene TRBV2 combines with J gene TRBJ2-4, with TRBD2 matching over 7 bases. CDR3 size: 13 residues. Trimming removed 9 bases from V and 4 bases from J; junction bases left unmatched: 6. Germline V gene lookup returns CDR1 SNHLY and CDR2 FYNNEI. The CDR3 spells CASTLGGKNIQYF. DNA of the CDR3: TGTGCCAGTACTTTGGGGGGGAAAAACATTCAGTACTTC.

This chain connects TRBV25-1 to TRBJ2-3; 7 bases line up with TRBD2. Germline CDR1 reads MGHDK; CDR2 reads SYGVNS. The V and J ends lost 2 bases and 3 bases, in that order; junction bases with no gene match: 2. The CDR3 consists of 14 residues. Here the CDR3 reads CASSEGSGTDTQYF. In DNA, the CDR3 is TGTGCCAGCAGTGAAGGTAGCGGGACAGATACGCAGTATTTT.

This clone was recorded a few times. This sequence joins TRBV28 and TRBJ1-1; no clear D. CDR1 is MDHEN and CDR2 is SYDVKM in the germline V gene. The V and J ends lost 8 bases and 3 bases respectively, with 13 bases between them. The CDR3 spans 13 residues. CDR3 in DNA: TGTGCCAGCGCCAGGAGGAGGGACACTGAAGCTTTCTTT. Translated: CASARRRDTEAFF.

The chain is built from TRBV28 and TRBJ2-1; D unresolved. The CDR3 spans 12 residues. The V end was cut by 3 bases, the J end by 8 bases, with 8 bases between. Looked up from germline, CDR1 is MDHEN and CDR2 is SYDVKM. This chain's CDR3 is CASSFTDDEQFF. The DNA of the CDR3 is TGTGCCAGCAGTTTCACAGATGATGAGCAGTTCTTC.

There are a few counts of this clone. V is TRBV14 and J is TRBJ2-3; possible D gene TRBD1, 5 bases. In germline, CDR1 is SGHDN, CDR2 FVKESK. This CDR3 has 17 amino acids. V dropped 0 bases and J dropped 0 bases, with 13 bases sitting between them. In DNA form, the CDR3 reads TGTGCCAGCAGCCAAGAAGGATCGACAGCTAGCACAGATACGCAGTATTTT. It encodes CASSQEGSTASTDTQYF.

V is TRBV15 and J is TRBJ1-4, with D hard to call. Germline V gene data show CDR1 as LNHNV and CDR2 as YYDKDF (reference sequence). With 4 bases removed from V and 8 bases from J, the gap between germline ends came to 14 bases. CDR3 size: 14 residues. CDR3 coding DNA: TGTGCCACCAGCACAATCCCAGTTCCGGAAAAACTGTTTTTT. It encodes CATSTIPVPEKLFF.

The chain links TRBV7-9 to TRBJ1-5; D remains ambiguous. With 1 base removed from V and 1 base from J, the gap between germline ends came to 5 bases. Germline CDR1 is SEHNR and CDR2 is FQNEAQ (reference sequence). The CDR3 spans 14 residues. Here the CDR3 DNA reads TGTGCCAGCAGCTTAGGGCGGAGCAATCAGCCCCAGCATTTT. The encoded protein is CASSLGRSNQPQHF.